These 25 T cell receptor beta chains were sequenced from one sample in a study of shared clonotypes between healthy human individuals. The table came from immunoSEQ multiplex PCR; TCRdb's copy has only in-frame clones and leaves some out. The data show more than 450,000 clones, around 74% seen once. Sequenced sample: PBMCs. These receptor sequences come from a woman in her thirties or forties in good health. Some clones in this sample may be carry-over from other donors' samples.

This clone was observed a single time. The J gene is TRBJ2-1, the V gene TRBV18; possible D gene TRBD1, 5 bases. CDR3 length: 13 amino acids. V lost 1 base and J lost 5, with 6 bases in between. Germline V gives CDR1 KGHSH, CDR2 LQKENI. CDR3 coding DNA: TGTGCCAGCTCACCACTACAGGACAATGAGCAGTTCTTC. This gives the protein CASSPLQDNEQFF.

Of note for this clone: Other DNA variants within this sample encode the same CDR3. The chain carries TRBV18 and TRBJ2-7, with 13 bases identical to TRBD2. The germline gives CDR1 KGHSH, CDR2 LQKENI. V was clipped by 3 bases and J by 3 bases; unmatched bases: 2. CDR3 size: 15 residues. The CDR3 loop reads CASSPRTSGSYEQYF. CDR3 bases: TGTGCCAGCTCACCTAGGACTAGCGGGAGCTACGAGCAGTACTTC.

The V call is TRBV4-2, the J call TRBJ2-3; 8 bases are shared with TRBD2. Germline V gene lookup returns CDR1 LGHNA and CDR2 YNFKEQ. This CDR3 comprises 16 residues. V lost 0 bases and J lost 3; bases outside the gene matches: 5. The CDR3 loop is CASSQDRSGRTDTQYF. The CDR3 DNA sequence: TGTGCCAGCAGCCAAGACAGAAGCGGGAGAACAGATACGCAGTATTTT.

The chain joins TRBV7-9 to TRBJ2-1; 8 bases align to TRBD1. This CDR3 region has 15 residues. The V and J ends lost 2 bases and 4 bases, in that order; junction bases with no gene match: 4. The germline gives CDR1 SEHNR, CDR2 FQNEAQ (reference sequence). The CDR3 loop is CASSLQGAGYNEQFF. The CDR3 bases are TGTGCCAGCAGCTTACAGGGGGCGGGGTACAATGAGCAGTTCTTC.

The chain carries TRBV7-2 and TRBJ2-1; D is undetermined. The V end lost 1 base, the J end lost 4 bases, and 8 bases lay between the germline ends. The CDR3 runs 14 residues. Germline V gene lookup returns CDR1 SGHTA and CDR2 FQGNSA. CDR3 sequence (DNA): TGTGCCAGCAGCTTAGTGTCCATGTACAATGAGCAGTTCTTC. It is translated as CASSLVSMYNEQFF.

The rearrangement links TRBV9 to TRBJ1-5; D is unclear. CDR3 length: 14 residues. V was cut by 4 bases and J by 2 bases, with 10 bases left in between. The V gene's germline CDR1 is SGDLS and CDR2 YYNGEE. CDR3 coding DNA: TGTGCCAGCAGCTTGGAGTCTGGCAATCAGCCCCAGCATTTT. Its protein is CASSLESGNQPQHF.

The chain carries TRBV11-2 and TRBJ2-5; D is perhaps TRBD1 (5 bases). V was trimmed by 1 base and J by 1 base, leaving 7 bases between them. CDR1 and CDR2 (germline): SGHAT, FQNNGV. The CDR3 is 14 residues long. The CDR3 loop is CASSLADSQETQYF. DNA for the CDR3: TGTGCCAGCAGCTTAGCAGACAGCCAAGAGACCCAGTACTTC. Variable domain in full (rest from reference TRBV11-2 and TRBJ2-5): EAGVAQSPRYKIIEKRQSVAFWCNPISGHATLYWYQQILGQGPKLLIQFQNNGVVDDSQLPKDRFSAERLKGVDSTLKIQPAKLEDSAVYLCASSLADSQETQYFGPGTRLLVL.

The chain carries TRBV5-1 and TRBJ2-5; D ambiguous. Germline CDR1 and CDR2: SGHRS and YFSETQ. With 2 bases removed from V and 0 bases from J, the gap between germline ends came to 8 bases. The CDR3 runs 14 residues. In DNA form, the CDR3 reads TGCGCCAGCAGCTTATCCCCCAACCAAGAGACCCAGTACTTC. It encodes CASSLSPNQETQYF.

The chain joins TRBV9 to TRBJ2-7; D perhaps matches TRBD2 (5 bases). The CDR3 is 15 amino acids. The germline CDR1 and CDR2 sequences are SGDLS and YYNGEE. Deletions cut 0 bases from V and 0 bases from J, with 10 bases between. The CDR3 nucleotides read TGTGCCAGCAGCGTAGGGAGTAGCGTCTCCTACGAGCAGTACTTC. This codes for CASSVGSSVSYEQYF.

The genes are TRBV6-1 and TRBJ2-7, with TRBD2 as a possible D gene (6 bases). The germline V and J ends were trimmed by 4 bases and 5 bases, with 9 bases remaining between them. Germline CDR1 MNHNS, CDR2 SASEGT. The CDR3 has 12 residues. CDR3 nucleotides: TGTGCCAGCAGTGGGGCGGGAAACGAGCAGTACTTC. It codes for CASSGAGNEQYF.

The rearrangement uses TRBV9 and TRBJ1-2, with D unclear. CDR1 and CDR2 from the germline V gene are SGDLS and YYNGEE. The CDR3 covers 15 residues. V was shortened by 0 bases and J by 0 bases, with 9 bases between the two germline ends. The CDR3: CASSVVPIANYGYTF. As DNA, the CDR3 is TGTGCCAGCAGCGTAGTTCCCATCGCTAACTATGGCTACACCTTC.

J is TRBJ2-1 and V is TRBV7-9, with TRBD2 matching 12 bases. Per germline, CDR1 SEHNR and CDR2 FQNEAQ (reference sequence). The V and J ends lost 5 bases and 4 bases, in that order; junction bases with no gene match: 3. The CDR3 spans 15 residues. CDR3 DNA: TGTGCCAGCAGCCCTGGACTAGCGGGATACAATGAGCAGTTCTTC. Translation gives CASSPGLAGYNEQFF.

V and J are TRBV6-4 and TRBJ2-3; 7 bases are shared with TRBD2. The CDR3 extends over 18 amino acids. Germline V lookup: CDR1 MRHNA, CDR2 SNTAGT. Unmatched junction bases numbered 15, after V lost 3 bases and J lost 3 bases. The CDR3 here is CASSESLAMGAETDTQYF. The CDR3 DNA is TGTGCCAGCAGTGAGTCACTAGCGATGGGAGCGGAAACAGATACGCAGTATTTT.

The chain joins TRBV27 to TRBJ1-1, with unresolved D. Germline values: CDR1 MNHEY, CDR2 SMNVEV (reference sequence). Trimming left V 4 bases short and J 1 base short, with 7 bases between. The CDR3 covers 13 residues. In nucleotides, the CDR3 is TGTGCCAGCAGTTCCCCGAGGAACACTGAAGCTTTCTTT. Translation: CASSSPRNTEAFF.

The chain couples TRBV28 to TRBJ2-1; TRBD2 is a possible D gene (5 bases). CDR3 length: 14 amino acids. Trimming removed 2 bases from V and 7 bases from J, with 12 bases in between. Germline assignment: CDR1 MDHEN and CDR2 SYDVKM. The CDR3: CASSLMWERNEQFF. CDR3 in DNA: TGTGCCAGCAGTTTAATGTGGGAGAGGAATGAGCAGTTCTTC.

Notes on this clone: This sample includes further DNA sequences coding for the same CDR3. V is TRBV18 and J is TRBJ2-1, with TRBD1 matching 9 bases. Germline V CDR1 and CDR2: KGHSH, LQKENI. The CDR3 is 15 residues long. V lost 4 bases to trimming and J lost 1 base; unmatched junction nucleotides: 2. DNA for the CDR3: TGTGCCAGCTCACAGGGACAGGGTTCCTACAATGAGCAGTTCTTC. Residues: CASSQGQGSYNEQFF.

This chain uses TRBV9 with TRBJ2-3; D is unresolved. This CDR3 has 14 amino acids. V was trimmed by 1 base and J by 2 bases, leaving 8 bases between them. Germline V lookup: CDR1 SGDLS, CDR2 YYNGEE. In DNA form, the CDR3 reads TGTGCCAGCAGCGTAAGTGGTCCCACAGATACGCAGTATTTT. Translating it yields CASSVSGPTDTQYF.

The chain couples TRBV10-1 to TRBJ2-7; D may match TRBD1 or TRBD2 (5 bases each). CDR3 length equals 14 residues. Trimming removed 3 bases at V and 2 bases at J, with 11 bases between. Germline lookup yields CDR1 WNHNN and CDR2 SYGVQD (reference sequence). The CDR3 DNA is TGCGCCAGCAGTGAAAGGGGACGGACCTACGAGCAGTACTTC. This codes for CASSERGRTYEQYF.

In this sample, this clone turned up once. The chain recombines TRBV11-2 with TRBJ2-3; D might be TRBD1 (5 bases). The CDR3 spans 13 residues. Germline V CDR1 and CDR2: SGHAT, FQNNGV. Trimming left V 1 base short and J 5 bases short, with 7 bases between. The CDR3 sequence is CASSLVRGDTQYF. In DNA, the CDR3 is TGTGCCAGCAGCTTAGTTAGGGGAGATACGCAGTATTTT.

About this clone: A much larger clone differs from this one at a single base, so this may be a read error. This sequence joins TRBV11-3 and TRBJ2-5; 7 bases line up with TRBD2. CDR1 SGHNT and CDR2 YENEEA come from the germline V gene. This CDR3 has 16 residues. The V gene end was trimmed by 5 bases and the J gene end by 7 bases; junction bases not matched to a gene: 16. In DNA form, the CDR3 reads TGTGCCAGCAGCCGGGGGGTCGGGTACTCGGCGGGGACCCAGTACTTC. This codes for CASSRGVGYSAGTQYF.

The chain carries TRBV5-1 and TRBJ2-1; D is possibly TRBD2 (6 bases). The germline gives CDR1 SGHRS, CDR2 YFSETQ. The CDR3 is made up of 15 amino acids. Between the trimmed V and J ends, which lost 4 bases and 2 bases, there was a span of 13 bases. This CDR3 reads CASSRDSLTYNEQFF. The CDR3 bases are TGCGCCAGCAGCCGGGACTCCTTAACCTACAATGAGCAGTTCTTC.

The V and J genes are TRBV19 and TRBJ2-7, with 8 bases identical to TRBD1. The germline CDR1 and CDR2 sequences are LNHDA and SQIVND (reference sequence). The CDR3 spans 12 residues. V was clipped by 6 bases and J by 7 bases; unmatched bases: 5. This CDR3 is CASRGQGREQYF. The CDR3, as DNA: TGTGCCAGTAGAGGACAGGGTCGAGAGCAGTACTTC.

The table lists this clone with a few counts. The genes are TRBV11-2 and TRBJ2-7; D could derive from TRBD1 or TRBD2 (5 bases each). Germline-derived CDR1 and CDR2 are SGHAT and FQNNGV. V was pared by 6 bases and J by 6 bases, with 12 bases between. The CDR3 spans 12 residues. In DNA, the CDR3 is TGTGCCAGCAGAGACCGGGGCCCCGAGCAGTACTTC. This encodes CASRDRGPEQYF.

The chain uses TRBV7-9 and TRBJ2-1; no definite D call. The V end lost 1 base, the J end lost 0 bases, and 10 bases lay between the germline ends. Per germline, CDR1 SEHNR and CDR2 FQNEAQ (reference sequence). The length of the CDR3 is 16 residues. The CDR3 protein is CASSLDSLGSYNEQFF. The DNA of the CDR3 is TGTGCCAGCAGCTTAGACAGCTTAGGCTCCTACAATGAGCAGTTCTTC.

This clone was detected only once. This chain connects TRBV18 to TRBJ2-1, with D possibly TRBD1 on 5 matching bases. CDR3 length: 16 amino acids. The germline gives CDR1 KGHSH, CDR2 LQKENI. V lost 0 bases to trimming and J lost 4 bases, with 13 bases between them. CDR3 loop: CASSPPGRETYNEQFF. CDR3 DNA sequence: TGTGCCAGCTCACCACCGGGCAGGGAAACTTACAATGAGCAGTTCTTC. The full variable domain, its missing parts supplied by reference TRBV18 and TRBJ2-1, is NAGVMQNPRHLVRRRGQEARLRCSPMKGHSHVYWYRQLPEEGLKFMVYLQKENIIDESGMPKERFSAEFPKEGPSILRIQQVVRGDSAAYFCASSPPGRETYNEQFFGPGTRLTVL.